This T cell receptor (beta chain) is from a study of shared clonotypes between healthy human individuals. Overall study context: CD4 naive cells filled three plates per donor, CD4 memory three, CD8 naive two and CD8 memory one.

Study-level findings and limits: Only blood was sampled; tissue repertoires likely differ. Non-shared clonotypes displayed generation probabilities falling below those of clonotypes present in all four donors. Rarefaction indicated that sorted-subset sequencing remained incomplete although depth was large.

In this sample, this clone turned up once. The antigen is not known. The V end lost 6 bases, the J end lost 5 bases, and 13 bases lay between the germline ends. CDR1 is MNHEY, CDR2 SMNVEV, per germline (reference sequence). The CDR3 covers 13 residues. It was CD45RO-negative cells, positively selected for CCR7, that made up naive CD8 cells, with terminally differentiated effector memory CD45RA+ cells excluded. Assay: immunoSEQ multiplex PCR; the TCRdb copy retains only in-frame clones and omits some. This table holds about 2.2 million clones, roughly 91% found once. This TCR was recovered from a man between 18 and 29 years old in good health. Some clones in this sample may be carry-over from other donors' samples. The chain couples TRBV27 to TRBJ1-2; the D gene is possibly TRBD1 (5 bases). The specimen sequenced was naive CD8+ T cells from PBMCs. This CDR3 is CASRGRGAYGYTF. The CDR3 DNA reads TGTGCCAGCAGGGGACGGGGTGCTTATGGCTACACCTTC.